Shown below are 13 T cell receptor beta chains from a single sample sequenced in a study of molecular identifiers for immune sequencing clone quantification. Each CDR3 protein gets one entry after TCRdb re-called the PCR reads with MiXCR. The sample includes just under 650,000 distinct CDR3 sequences, around 20% of them seen just once. Input material: naive CD8+ T cells from blood, with Jurkat cell RNA spiked in. The subset: FACS-sorted CD8+CD4-CCR7+CD45RA+ naive T cells. The receptor source for this set is a human donor in good health. Some libraries in this study had Jurkat cell RNA spiked in.

This clonotype was recorded at least ten times. This chain links TRBV11-2 with TRBJ2-1, with D possibly called TRBD1 or TRBD2 (5 bases each). CDR1 is SGHAT, CDR2 FQNNGV, per germline. Trimming removed 5 bases from V and 12 bases from J, with 17 bases in between. The CDR3 sequence is 13 residues long. CDR3 bases: TGTGCCAGCAGCCACTGGGACGTCTTGTGGCAGTTCTTC. Protein product: CASSHWDVLWQFF.

In regard to this clonotype: Possible read error: a much larger clone is one base away. The chain uses TRBV30 and TRBJ2-1, with a possible D match to TRBD2 (5 bases). Germline-derived CDR1 and CDR2 are GTSNPN and SVGIG (reference sequence). CDR3 length equals 11 residues. CDR3: CARRSGNEQFF. In nucleotides, the CDR3 is TGTGCCCGGAGGTCCGGCAATGAGCAGTTCTTC.

The chain joins TRBV27 to TRBJ2-7; TRBD1 matches 9 bases. Per germline, CDR1 MNHEY and CDR2 SMNVEV (reference sequence). The CDR3 has 16 amino acids. V shed 3 bases and J 6 bases; nucleotides not matched to a gene: 12. The CDR3 protein is CASSFLSRTGDPEQYF. The CDR3 DNA reads as TGTGCCAGCAGTTTCTTAAGCAGGACAGGGGATCCCGAGCAGTACTTC.

In the case of this clonotype: A much larger clone lies a single base off, so this may be a read error. The rearrangement links TRBV28 to TRBJ2-5; TRBD1 matches 7 bases. From germline, CDR1 is MDHEN and CDR2 SYDVKM. The CDR3 extends over 15 amino acids. The DNA of the CDR3 is TGTGCCAGCAGTTTTTCGACAGGGCAGCCAGAGACCCAGTGCTTC. This translates into CASSFSTGQPETQCF.

Many counts were recorded for this clonotype. This chain joins TRBV28 and TRBJ2-5; D gene ambiguous. Trimming left V 2 bases short and J 0 bases short, with 7 bases between. The CDR3 length is 14 residues. Germline V CDR1 and CDR2: MDHEN, SYDVKM. This chain's CDR3 is CASSLLANQETQYF. CDR3 bases: TGTGCCAGCAGTTTACTGGCCAACCAAGAGACCCAGTACTTC. The whole variable domain, remainder taken from reference TRBV28 and TRBJ2-5, is DVKVTQSSRYLVKRTGEKVFLECVQDMDHENMFWYRQDPGLGLRLIYFSYDVKMKEKGDIPEGYSVSREKKERFSLILESASTNQTSMYLCASSLLANQETQYFGPGTRLLVL.

This clonotype was observed at least ten times. The V call is TRBV4-2, the J call TRBJ2-7; maybe TRBD2 (5 bases). V dropped 0 bases and J dropped 7 bases, with 19 bases sitting between them. The CDR3 totals 16 residues. Germline V gene lookup returns CDR1 LGHNA and CDR2 YNFKEQ. DNA for the CDR3: TGTGCCAGCAGCCAAGATCGGAGCGGTGCTACGGGGGAGCAGTACTTC. This codes for CASSQDRSGATGEQYF.

In this sample, this clonotype turned up a few times. Just one base apart from a much larger clone, this may be a read error. The J gene is TRBJ2-3, the V gene TRBV7-8; no clear D. The CDR3 sequence is 16 residues long. The germline V gene has CDR1 SGHVS and CDR2 FQNEAQ. The CDR3 DNA is TGTGCCAGCCGCTTTTGGTCGGAAACTAGCACAGATACGCAGTATTTT. Translation: CASRFWSETSTDTQYF.

This clonotype was seen repeatedly, ten times or more. The rearrangement joins TRBV2 to TRBJ2-3, with D perhaps matching TRBD1 (6 bases). Germline assignment: CDR1 SNHLY and CDR2 FYNNEI. V shed 4 bases and J shed 0 bases, with 17 bases lying between them. The CDR3 has 17 amino acids. The CDR3 spells CASSVPWTETSTDTQYF. DNA of the CDR3: TGTGCCAGCAGTGTTCCCTGGACAGAGACGAGCACAGATACGCAGTATTTT.

The chain is built from TRBV5-1 and TRBJ2-1; D remains unclear. This CDR3 contains 13 residues. Germline CDR1 is SGHRS and CDR2 is YFSETQ. The V end lost 0 bases, the J end lost 6 bases, and 7 bases lay between the germline ends. The CDR3 region is CASSLGLGNEQFF. CDR3 sequence (DNA): TGCGCCAGCAGCTTGGGTCTAGGCAATGAGCAGTTCTTC.

With respect to this clonotype: This may arise from a read error, as a much more abundant clone is one base away. This CDR3 fails to terminate in the conserved phenylalanine or tryptophan, so it likely reflects a read error. The V call is TRBV20-1, the J call TRBJ1-3, with D uncertain. Per the germline V gene, CDR1 is DFQATT and CDR2 is SNEGSKA (reference sequence). Trimming pared 0 bases from V and 0 bases from J, leaving 6 bases between. This CDR3 contains 14 residues. CDR3 residues: CSARDSGSGNTIYL. The CDR3 DNA reads TGCAGTGCTAGAGATAGTGGCTCTGGAAACACCATATATCTT.

About this clonotype itself: A much larger clone differs by one base, so this may be a read error. The V call is TRBV12-5, the J call TRBJ1-2; D unclear. Germline-derived CDR1 and CDR2 are LGHNT and FRNRAP. CDR3 length: 14 residues. The CDR3 protein is CASGLAGTNYCYTF. The CDR3 DNA reads TGTGCTAGTGGTTTGGCCGGAACTAACTATTGCTACACCTTC. The variable domain in full, completed from reference TRBV12-5 and TRBJ1-2, reads DARVTQTPRHKVTEMGQEVTMRCQPILGHNTVFWYRQTMMQGLELLAYFRNRAPLDDSGMPKDRFSAEMPDATLATLKIQPSEPRDSAVYFCASGLAGTNYCYTFGSGTRLTVV.

This clonotype was picked up many times. The V and J genes are TRBV4-2 and TRBJ1-2; 10 bases are shared with TRBD1. The trim removed 4 bases at V and 4 bases at J, leaving 6 bases unmatched. Germline V lookup: CDR1 LGHNA, CDR2 YNFKEQ. This CDR3 contains 15 residues. The CDR3 loop reads CASSPETGGLYGYTF. For the CDR3, the DNA is TGTGCCAGCAGCCCTGAGACAGGGGGCCTCTATGGCTACACCTTC.

With respect to this clonotype: A much larger clone is a single base away; this may be a read error. The chain joins TRBV7-9 to TRBJ2-7, with D unclear. The V and J ends lost 5 bases and 9 bases respectively, with 14 bases between them. The CDR3 sequence is 12 residues long. The germline V gene has CDR1 SEHNR and CDR2 FQNEAQ (reference sequence). The DNA of the CDR3 is TGTGCCAGCAGCCCGCCAGGAAACGGGCAGTACTTC. Encoded protein: CASSPPGNGQYF.